This TCR beta chain originates from a study of identifying expanded T cells in peripheral blood (dated by TCRdb to the late 2010s). Concerning the study at large: Separate aliquots of the same genomic DNA pool were sequenced to produce technical replicates, and four replicates were compared in pairs. What the authors observed across the whole study: Across all healthy donors, variance in clone template counts between approximately two-week samples was found to increase significantly with total template count. The authors expected that over much longer intervals, such as months to years, biological variance in healthy repertoires might increase even further. The beta-binomial model significantly reduced the number of clones called differentially abundant and the false-positive rate across all healthy-donor time intervals. The binomial model flagged around 1.1 differentially abundant clones between technical replicates, compared with around 15 over about two weeks and 19 over four weeks.

TCRbeta CDR3 regions were profiled with the immunoSEQ Assay using bias-controlled multiplex PCR amplification of genomic DNA. In the source study's methods: To quantify the absolute abundance of each unique TCRbeta CDR3 region, the sequences were collapsed and filtered. Differential abundance was tested with two models: a binomial (Fisher-equivalent) model and a beta-binomial model that adds time-dependent variance fitted from healthy donors. Any clone with fewer than 5 combined templates was excluded, and a clone was called differentially abundant if its Benjamini-Hochberg FDR was below 0.01. In the beta-binomial model, variance was expressed as a function of the total template count across the two samples, in the form v = (b*log(k)+a)^2. Entries here come from immuneACCESS through TCRdb and include only in-frame sequences with V and J called. Some clones fail to appear in such tables; in the studies checked, an unresolved V gene covers under half of the shortfall, and the cause of the remainder is unknown. V, J and clone size are taken as reported in that table, and D and trimming were inferred from the DNA itself. The sample data list 100,000 to 150,000 clones, and about four fifths of these were observed just once. Together, the top ten hold 2.5% to 4% of the sample.

With regard to this clone: Its recognized antigen is unknown. No clone much larger than this one lies a single base away; base qualities are absent.

For CDR1 and CDR2, the germline V gene (reference sequence) lists LNHDA and SQIVND. The CDR3 numbers 15 residues from cysteine through phenylalanine. The only DNA kept is the CDR3, 45 bases in frame from the first base. V and J are truncated by 3 bases and 2 bases respectively, leaving an intervening sequence of 11 bases. During the collection period, no infections or other immune events were recorded for the healthy donors. To calibrate time-dependent variance in a beta-binomial model of T-cell clone differential abundance, blood repertoires from healthy donors were used as a training cohort. The training cohort included approximately ten healthy donors, of whom 3 were female and 7 were male. On average the donors were about 45 years old, and their ages spanned roughly 29 to 70 years. Whole blood was collected from each healthy donor at three time points spaced approximately 2 weeks apart and obtained from a commercial supplier. For immunosequencing, genomic DNA was extracted from unsorted whole blood.

The specimen sequenced was blood. The TCR comes from a person aged 18 to 75 in good health. The rearrangement combines TRBV19 with TRBJ2-1; matching of 6 bases hints at TRBD1 as the D gene. The DNA sequence follows: TGTGCCAGTAGTATCTTCCAGGGGACCTACAATGAGCAGTTCTTC. It translates as CASSIFQGTYNEQFF.